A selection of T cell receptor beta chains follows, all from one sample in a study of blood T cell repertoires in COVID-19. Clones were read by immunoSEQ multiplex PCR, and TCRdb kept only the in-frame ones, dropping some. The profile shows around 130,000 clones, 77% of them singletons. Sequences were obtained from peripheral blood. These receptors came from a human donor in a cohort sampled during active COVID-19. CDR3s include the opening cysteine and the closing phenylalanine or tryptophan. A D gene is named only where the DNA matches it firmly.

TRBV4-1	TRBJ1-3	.	CASSHLEGPGNTIYF
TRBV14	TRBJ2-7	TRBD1	CASSQVQGAYEQYF
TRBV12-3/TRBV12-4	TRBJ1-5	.	CASRRNSNQPQHF
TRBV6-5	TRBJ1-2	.	CASSYDDRNHYGYTF
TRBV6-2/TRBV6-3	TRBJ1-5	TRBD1	CASSPTGVPGNQPQHF
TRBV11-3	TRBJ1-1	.	CASSTGPEAFF
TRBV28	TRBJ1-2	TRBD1	CASSTGQYGYTF
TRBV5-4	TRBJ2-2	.	CASRPGQNTGELFF
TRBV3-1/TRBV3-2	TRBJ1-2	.	CASSQDTGLAYGYTF
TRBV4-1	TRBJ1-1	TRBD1	CASSQEQGLNTEAFF
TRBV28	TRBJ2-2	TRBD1	CASSQGDPTNTGELFF
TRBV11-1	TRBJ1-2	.	CASSPFNYGYTF
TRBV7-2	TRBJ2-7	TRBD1	CASSPWDRGLYEQYF
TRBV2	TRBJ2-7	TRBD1	CASSVRGTGPYEQYF
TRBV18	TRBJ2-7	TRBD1	CASSPTGQGDEQYF
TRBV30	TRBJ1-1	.	CAWSRSRVRNTEAFF
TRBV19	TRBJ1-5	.	CASSIGGDGNQPQHF
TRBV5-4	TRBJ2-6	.	CASRRGTLNSGANVLTF
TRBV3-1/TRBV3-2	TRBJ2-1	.	CASSQDSRLVGHNEQFF
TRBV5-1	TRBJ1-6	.	CASSLTSGWGNSPLHF
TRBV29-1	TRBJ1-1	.	CSAVGGLRTEAFF
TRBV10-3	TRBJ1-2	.	CAISEGRGSYGYTF
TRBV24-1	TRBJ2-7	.	CATSDGAGSSHEQYF
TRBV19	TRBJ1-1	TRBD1	CASSPLTGGGRTEAFF
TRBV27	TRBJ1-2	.	CASSFRRNLNYGYTF
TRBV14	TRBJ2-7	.	CASRGGEGHEQYF
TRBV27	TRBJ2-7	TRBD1	CASSMGQGREQYF
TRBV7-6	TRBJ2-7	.	CASSSGIFYEQYF